The clone carrying this TCR beta chain was counted at least ten times. Per the study methods: Reference gene primer amplification gave nucleated cell count estimates. Sequencing used immunoSEQ multiplex PCR; TCRdb keeps in-frame clones, though not all of them. The V and J calls and clone size are taken from that table; D and trimming were inferred from the DNA. Of over 250,000 clones in the sample, around 90% were seen once. This sample was taken from a study of blood T cell repertoires in COVID-19. Study-wide background: COVID-19 samples, acute and convalescent, were from the United States, Italy and Spain.

Germline CDR1 and CDR2: LNHDA and SQIVND (reference sequence). With 9 bases removed from V and 4 bases from J, the gap between germline ends came to 16 bases. The CDR3 consists of 14 residues. The TCR sequence derives from a man aged 45-65 years with acute or convalescent COVID-19. Sample: peripheral blood. The chain joins TRBV19 to TRBJ1-3; D not certain. CDR3 sequence (DNA): TGTGCCAGCAGGCCGTTCGCCGAGGGAAACACCATATATTTT. Amino acids: CASRPFAEGNTIYF.